Reported below is one TCR beta chain. The antigen is unknown. This entry belongs to a study of T cell responses to AZD1222 COVID-19 vaccine. From germline, CDR1 is ENHRY and CDR2 SYGVKD. The V segment lost 8 bases and the J segment 5 bases; nucleotides outside the gene matches: 9. The CDR3 loop spans 15 amino acids. The assay was immunoSEQ multiplex PCR, and TCRdb's table has in-frame clones only and misses some. The sample yields tens of thousands of clones, approximately 83% seen once. General observations from the study: Baseline antibody screening turned up just six seropositive AZD1222 recipients. The breadth and depth of Spike-specific TCRs increased once two AZD1222 doses had been given. Dominant at 160-218 and 743-854, vaccine-associated CD4 TCRs also spanned spike. Most donors were white British and more were female, and clonal diversity was possibly underestimated.

This chain joins TRBV10-3 and TRBJ2-2; TRBD1 aligns across 9 bases. The source of this sequence is an adult in good health. The material was peripheral blood, obtained on day 0 of AZD1222 vaccination. As DNA, the CDR3 is TGTGCCATCCAGAGGGAACAGGGGGCAACCGGGGAGCTGTTTTTT. Translating gives CAIQREQGATGELFF.